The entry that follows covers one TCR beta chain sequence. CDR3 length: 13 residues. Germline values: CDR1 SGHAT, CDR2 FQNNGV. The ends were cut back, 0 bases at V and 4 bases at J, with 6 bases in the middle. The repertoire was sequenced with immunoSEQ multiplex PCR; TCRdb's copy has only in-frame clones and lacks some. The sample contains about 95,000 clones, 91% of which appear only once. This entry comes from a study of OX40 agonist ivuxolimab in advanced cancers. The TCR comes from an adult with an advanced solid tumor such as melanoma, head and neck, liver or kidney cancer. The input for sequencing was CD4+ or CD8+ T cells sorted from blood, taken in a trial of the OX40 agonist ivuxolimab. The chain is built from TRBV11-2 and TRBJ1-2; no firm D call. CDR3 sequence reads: CASSLEGGYGYTF. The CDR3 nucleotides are TGTGCCAGCAGCTTAGAGGGTGGCTATGGCTACACCTTC.